Presented here are 31 T cell receptor beta chains from one specimen sequenced in a study of patients and donors after allogeneic stem cell transplantation. TCRdb processed the RT-PCR reads anew with MiXCR; each CDR3 protein has one entry. The sample yields about a million distinct CDR3 sequences, 15% to 20% seen once. Sequenced sample: blood, either unsorted or a sorted T cell fraction (not recorded which). All receptors derive from a human donor who was either an allogeneic HSCT recipient or a stem cell or donor lymphocyte infusion donor (not recorded which). It is not recorded whose cells these are; they may come from a transplant donor.

This clonotype was detected a few times. The chain recombines TRBV27 with TRBJ2-1; possible D gene TRBD1, 5 bases. V was shortened by 1 base and J by 8 bases, with 18 bases between the two germline ends. The CDR3 runs 16 residues. The germline V gene encodes CDR1 MNHEY and CDR2 SMNVEV (reference sequence). The CDR3 nucleotides are TGTGCCAGCAGTTTATTGGGGCCTAGAGTGCCCCATGAGCAGTTCTTC. It yields the protein CASSLLGPRVPHEQFF.

The chain recombines TRBV6-1 with TRBJ1-3; weak D call: TRBD1 (6 bases). V shed 6 bases and J shed 3 bases, with 9 bases lying between them. This CDR3 spans 13 amino acids. CDR1 is MNHNS, CDR2 SASEGT, per germline. The CDR3 DNA sequence: TGTGCCAGCAGGCAGGGGTATGGAAACACCATATATTTT. It encodes CASRQGYGNTIYF.

This clonotype has just one count. The chain uses TRBV27 and TRBJ1-6; TRBD1 aligns across 10 bases. Unmatched junction bases numbered 5, after V lost 1 base and J lost 5 bases. Germline CDR1 and CDR2: MNHEY and SMNVEV (reference sequence). This CDR3 has 17 residues. In DNA, the CDR3 is TGTGCCAGCAGTTTATATGGGACAGGGGCAAATAATTCACCCCTCCACTTT. Translating gives CASSLYGTGANNSPLHF.

This clonotype has a handful of counts. The V gene is TRBV20-1, the J gene TRBJ2-7; TRBD2 matches 14 bases. The trim removed 6 bases at V and 2 bases at J, leaving 3 bases unmatched. Germline assignment: CDR1 DFQATT and CDR2 SNEGSKA (reference sequence). CDR3 size: 14 residues. CDR3 DNA: TGCAGTGCCGGGACTAGCGGGAGACCCTACGAGCAGTACTTC. Translated: CSAGTSGRPYEQYF.

The genes are TRBV4-2 and TRBJ2-1, with a possible D match to TRBD2 (5 bases). Trimming removed 4 bases from V and 8 bases from J, with 15 bases in between. The CDR3 length is 14 residues. CDR1 is LGHNA, CDR2 YNFKEQ, per germline. The CDR3 region is CASSRTLVRDEQFF. The CDR3 DNA reads as TGTGCCAGCAGCCGCACACTAGTTAGAGATGAGCAGTTCTTC.

This clonotype came up a few times. The chain has TRBV20-1 and TRBJ2-7, with D perhaps given as TRBD1 or TRBD2 (5 bases each). CDR3 size: 13 residues. CDR1 and CDR2 from the germline V gene are DFQATT and SNEGSKA (reference sequence). Trimming took off 0 bases at V and 7 bases at J, with 13 bases between the two ends. The CDR3 bases are TGCAGTGCTAGAGATGGGGGATTGGGGGAGCAGTACTTC. This translates into CSARDGGLGEQYF.

The gene calls are TRBV30 and TRBJ2-1; D not certain. CDR1 and CDR2 from the germline V gene are GTSNPN and SVGIG (reference sequence). The CDR3 is made up of 15 amino acids. Trimming removed 4 bases at V and 3 bases at J, with 16 bases between. The CDR3 region has the DNA TGTGCCTGGAAGTCCCAGCAGCCCTACTACAATGAGCAGTTCTTC. This gives the protein CAWKSQQPYYNEQFF.

This rearrangement joins TRBV12-3 or TRBV12-4 to TRBJ2-1; D is undetermined. V was trimmed by 3 bases and J by 0 bases, leaving 9 bases between them. This CDR3 comprises 15 residues. The CDR3: CASSFIDISYNEQFF. DNA of the CDR3: TGTGCCAGCAGTTTTATTGACATCTCCTACAATGAGCAGTTCTTC.

This clonotype was counted a few times. This chain connects TRBV12-3 or TRBV12-4 to TRBJ1-1; TRBD1 might be the D (6 bases). The CDR3 is 15 amino acids. The V gene lost 7 bases and the J gene lost 6 bases, with 21 bases spanning the gap. CDR3 sequence: CASILGGSGVAEAFF. The CDR3 DNA reads TGTGCCAGCATCTTAGGGGGTTCAGGAGTGGCTGAAGCTTTCTTT.

This clonotype was seen a handful of times. The chain links TRBV21-1 to TRBJ2-5; the table's D gene call, TRBD1, was not cross checked with the DNA. TRBV21-1 counts as a pseudogene. This CDR3 region has 17 residues. CDR3 nucleotide sequence: TGTGCCAGCACCCGAACCCCCGGGACAGGGCTTAAAGAGACCCAGTACTTC. Translating it yields CASTRTPGTGLKETQYF.

This chain uses TRBV7-3 with TRBJ2-1; 12 bases are shared with TRBD2. The CDR3 is 18 amino acids. Germline V gene data show CDR1 as SGHTA and CDR2 as FQGTGA. V gave up 3 bases and J gave up 0 bases; unmatched junction bases: 6. The CDR3 region is CASSFGTSGQSSYNEQFF. As DNA, the CDR3 is TGTGCCAGCAGCTTCGGGACTAGCGGGCAAAGCTCCTACAATGAGCAGTTCTTC.

This clonotype has a count of ten or more. The chain has TRBV12-3 or TRBV12-4 and TRBJ1-5, with 8 bases that match TRBD1. The CDR3 consists of 15 residues. Losses at the gene ends were 6 bases for V and 4 bases for J; bases not matched to a gene: 8. The CDR3: CASRPYRDRNQPQHF. CDR3 bases: TGTGCCAGCAGACCATATCGGGACAGGAATCAGCCCCAGCATTTT.

This clonotype was seen a handful of times. This chain links TRBV5-6 with TRBJ2-2, with 8 nucleotides matching TRBD2. The CDR3 consists of 17 residues. In germline, CDR1 is SGHDT, CDR2 YYEEEE. The V segment lost 1 base and the J segment 1 base; nucleotides outside the gene matches: 6. DNA for the CDR3: TGTGCCAGCAGCTTGAGCCAACTAGCGGTGAACACCGGGGAGCTGTTTTTT. Its translation is CASSLSQLAVNTGELFF.

This chain connects TRBV27 to TRBJ2-1; unclear D gene. Germline V lookup: CDR1 MNHEY, CDR2 SMNVEV (reference sequence). The CDR3 length is 15 residues. Trimming took 4 bases from V and 2 from J, leaving 12 bases between them. The CDR3 nucleotides are TGTGCCAGCAGTTCCCAGAGTCCTACCTACAATGAGCAGTTCTTC. It encodes CASSSQSPTYNEQFF.

This clonotype has more than one count but fewer than ten. This chain links TRBV11-2 with TRBJ2-1; 9 positions match TRBD1. Germline V gene sequence: CDR1 SGHAT, CDR2 FQNNGV. V lost 4 bases, J lost 2 bases, and 6 bases stayed unmatched. This CDR3 is built from 16 residues. The CDR3 loop is CASSSQGAGPYNEQFF. Written as DNA, the CDR3 is TGTGCCAGCAGCTCACAGGGGGCTGGCCCCTACAATGAGCAGTTCTTC. The full variable domain, in which reference TRBV11-2 and TRBJ2-1 provide the parts outside the CDR3, is EAGVAQSPRYKIIEKRQSVAFWCNPISGHATLYWYQQILGQGPKLLIQFQNNGVVDDSQLPKDRFSAERLKGVDSTLKIQPAKLEDSAVYLCASSSQGAGPYNEQFFGPGTRLTVL.

This chain connects TRBV5-1 to TRBJ2-7, with D unclear. Germline V gene data show CDR1 as SGHRS and CDR2 as YFSETQ. V lost 4 bases and J 1 base, leaving 18 bases between the germline ends. The CDR3 contains 16 residues. The CDR3 reads CASSTPDEHPSYEQYF. The CDR3 DNA sequence: TGCGCCAGCAGCACCCCCGACGAGCATCCGTCCTACGAGCAGTACTTC.

V gene TRBV2 combines with J gene TRBJ2-7; 7 bases align to TRBD1. V was clipped by 7 bases and J by 4 bases; unmatched bases: 4. CDR3 length: 12 residues. The V gene's germline CDR1 is SNHLY and CDR2 FYNNEI. This chain's CDR3 is CASTGQKYEQYF. Written as DNA, the CDR3 is TGTGCCAGCACGGGACAGAAATACGAGCAGTACTTC.

Only a few counts were recorded for this clonotype. The chain recombines TRBV7-8 with TRBJ1-6; D remains unclear. Per the germline V gene, CDR1 is SGHVS and CDR2 is FQNEAQ. V gave up 1 base and J gave up 7 bases, with 11 bases separating them. This CDR3 is built from 15 residues. The CDR3 here is CASSLDRWANSPLHF. In nucleotides, the CDR3 is TGTGCCAGCAGCTTAGACCGTTGGGCAAATTCACCCCTCCACTTT.

V and J are TRBV9 and TRBJ2-7; D perhaps matches TRBD2 (5 bases). The CDR3 totals 14 residues. Germline-derived CDR1 and CDR2 are SGDLS and YYNGEE. V lost 0 bases and J 2 bases, leaving 9 bases between the germline ends. CDR3 residues: CASSVAEGPYEQYF. In DNA form, the CDR3 reads TGTGCCAGCAGCGTAGCAGAGGGCCCCTACGAGCAGTACTTC. Filled out from reference TRBV9 and TRBJ2-7, the complete variable domain reads DSGVTQTPKHLITATGQRVTLRCSPRSGDLSVYWYQQSLDQGLQFLIQYYNGEERAKGNILERFSAQQFPDLHSELNLSSLELGDSALYFCASSVAEGPYEQYFGPGTRLTVT.

The CDR3 is CASSQVGRGLYEQYF. In DNA, the CDR3 is TGTGCCAGCAGCCAAGTCGGTCGAGGACTCTACGAGCAGTACTTC. The chain recombines TRBV3-1 with TRBJ2-7; D is possibly TRBD2 (5 bases). V lost 1 base and J 3 bases, leaving 13 bases between the germline ends. This CDR3 has 15 amino acids. Per the germline V gene, CDR1 is LGHDT and CDR2 is YNNKEL (reference sequence).

The chain joins TRBV6-5 to TRBJ2-5; the D gene is possibly TRBD2 (6 bases). V was cut by 0 bases and J by 2 bases, with 13 bases left in between. This CDR3 has 16 residues. CDR1 is MNHEY, CDR2 SVGAGI, per germline. The CDR3 loop is CASSYSTPRGQETQYF. As DNA, the CDR3 is TGTGCCAGCAGTTACTCGACCCCTCGGGGGCAAGAGACCCAGTACTTC.

Only a few counts were recorded for this clonotype. The chain joins TRBV9 to TRBJ1-6, with TRBD1 matching over 7 bases. The CDR3 totals 18 residues. After removal of 3 bases from V and 10 bases from J, the junction contained 19 bases not matched to a gene. CDR1 SGDLS and CDR2 YYNGEE come from the germline V gene. DNA for the CDR3: TGTGCCAGCAGCGCGAGAGGTGGGGACAGCCAGAGGACCTCACCCCTCCACTTT. Translation: CASSARGGDSQRTSPLHF. The variable domain in full, with the rest retrieved from reference TRBV9 and TRBJ1-6, is DSGVTQTPKHLITATGQRVTLRCSPRSGDLSVYWYQQSLDQGLQFLIQYYNGEERAKGNILERFSAQQFPDLHSELNLSSLELGDSALYFCASSARGGDSQRTSPLHFGNGTRLTVT.

This clonotype was counted only a few times. The rearrangement links TRBV20-1 to TRBJ2-2; D is uncertain. This CDR3 has 11 amino acids. Trimming left V 7 bases short and J 6 bases short, with 9 bases between. CDR1 is DFQATT and CDR2 is SNEGSKA in the germline V gene (reference sequence). CDR3 bases: TGCAGTGTCTCTGGGGCCGGGGAGCTGTTTTTT. Protein: CSVSGAGELFF.

Only a few counts were recorded for this clonotype. The chain has TRBV4-2 and TRBJ1-3; D is uncertain. From germline, CDR1 is LGHNA and CDR2 YNFKEQ. CDR3 length: 15 residues. V dropped 4 bases and J dropped 6 bases, with 16 bases sitting between them. The CDR3 DNA reads as TGTGCCAGCAGCCCTCTCGGCCGGACGGTAAACACCATATATTTT. Its translation: CASSPLGRTVNTIYF.

This clonotype was detected only a few times. The J gene is TRBJ2-1, the V gene TRBV11-2; the match to TRBD2 covers 11 bases. Germline CDR1 SGHAT, CDR2 FQNNGV. The CDR3 runs 14 residues. Germline trimming cut 3 bases from V and 9 bases from J; bases unmatched to any gene: 4. CDR3 protein: CASSLTSGDSEQFF. In nucleotides, the CDR3 is TGTGCCAGCAGCTTGACTAGCGGGGATAGTGAGCAGTTCTTC. The whole variable domain, filled in from reference TRBV11-2 and TRBJ2-1, reads EAGVAQSPRYKIIEKRQSVAFWCNPISGHATLYWYQQILGQGPKLLIQFQNNGVVDDSQLPKDRFSAERLKGVDSTLKIQPAKLEDSAVYLCASSLTSGDSEQFFGPGTRLTVL.

The V gene is TRBV29-1, the J gene TRBJ2-7; possible D gene TRBD2, 5 bases. Trimming removed 3 bases at V and 0 bases at J, with 15 bases between. The CDR3 contains 15 residues. Germline V gene data show CDR1 as SQVTM and CDR2 as ANQGSEA. The CDR3 reads CSVETVVGASYEQYF. The CDR3 region has the DNA TGCAGCGTTGAGACGGTGGTGGGAGCCTCCTACGAGCAGTACTTC.

This chain's CDR3 is CASSQGTGHMNTEAFF. The CDR3 DNA reads as TGTGCCAGCTCACAGGGGACAGGTCACATGAACACTGAAGCTTTCTTT. The genes are TRBV18 and TRBJ1-1; 8 bases match TRBD1. V gave up 4 bases and J gave up 0 bases; unmatched junction bases: 7. Germline loops: CDR1 KGHSH, CDR2 LQKENI. The CDR3 is 16 residues long.

The chain carries TRBV7-9 and TRBJ2-1; 7 nucleotides match TRBD2. The germline gives CDR1 SEHNR, CDR2 FQNEAQ (reference sequence). V lost 3 bases and J lost 4; bases outside the gene matches: 12. This CDR3 comprises 17 residues. The CDR3 DNA sequence: TGTGCCAGCAGCTTTGTGTCGCGGCTAGCGGAGTACAATGAGCAGTTCTTC. Encoded protein: CASSFVSRLAEYNEQFF.

This sequence joins TRBV6-2 or TRBV6-3 and TRBJ2-1; 8 nucleotides align to TRBD2. The J segment lost 3 bases and the V segment lost 0 bases, leaving 7 bases of the junction unmatched. The CDR3 sequence is 17 residues long. Germline loops: CDR1 MNHEY, CDR2 SVGEGT. In nucleotides, the CDR3 is TGTGCCAGCAGTTACTCTGCCCAGCGGGGGAACTACAATGAGCAGTTCTTC. This encodes CASSYSAQRGNYNEQFF.

There are many counts of this clonotype. This CDR3 is CASSPRMGQGVNEQFF. The CDR3 DNA reads as TGTGCCAGCAGTCCACGAATGGGACAGGGGGTAAATGAGCAGTTCTTC. This chain connects TRBV12-3 or TRBV12-4 to TRBJ2-1; 11 nucleotides align to TRBD1. The CDR3 sequence is 16 residues long. Unmatched junction bases numbered 10, after V lost 5 bases and J lost 7 bases.

This clonotype turned up a few times. This rearrangement joins TRBV12-5 to TRBJ1-1; D is unresolved. There are 14 residues in the CDR3. V lost 1 base and J 10 bases, leaving 16 bases between the germline ends. Germline assignment: CDR1 LGHNT and CDR2 FRNRAP. CDR3 protein: CASGLEGDRSGAFF. The CDR3 DNA reads TGTGCTAGTGGTTTGGAGGGAGATAGGAGTGGAGCTTTCTTT. The complete variable domain, with remaining parts taken from reference TRBV12-5 and TRBJ1-1, reads DARVTQTPRHKVTEMGQEVTMRCQPILGHNTVFWYRQTMMQGLELLAYFRNRAPLDDSGMPKDRFSAEMPDATLATLKIQPSEPRDSAVYFCASGLEGDRSGAFFGQGTRLTVV.